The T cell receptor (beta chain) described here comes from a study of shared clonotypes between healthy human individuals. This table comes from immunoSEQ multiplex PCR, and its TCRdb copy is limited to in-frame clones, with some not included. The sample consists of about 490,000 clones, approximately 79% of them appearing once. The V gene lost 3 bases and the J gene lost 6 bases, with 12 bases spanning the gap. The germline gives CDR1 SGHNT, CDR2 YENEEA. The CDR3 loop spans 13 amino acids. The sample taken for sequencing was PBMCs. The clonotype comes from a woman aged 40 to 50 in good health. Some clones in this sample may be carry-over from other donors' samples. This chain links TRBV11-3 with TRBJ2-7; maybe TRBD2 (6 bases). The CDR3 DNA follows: TGTGCCAGCAGCTTCTTAACGGGGGTCGAGCAGTACTTC. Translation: CASSFLTGVEQYF.